The 7 T cell receptor beta chains below come from one sample, sequenced in a study of blood T cell repertoires in COVID-19. Sequenced by immunoSEQ multiplex PCR; TCRdb stores in-frame clones only, minus some. The sample shows roughly 140,000 clones, approximately 84% of them seen only once. The sequencing sample was made of peripheral blood. These receptors came from a human donor in a cohort sampled during active COVID-19.

J is TRBJ2-1 and V is TRBV4-1; 9 bases agree with TRBD2. Per germline, CDR1 MGHRA and CDR2 YSYEKL. V was clipped by 3 bases and J by 3 bases; unmatched bases: 6. The CDR3 is 16 residues long. CDR3 DNA: TGCGCCAGCAGCCAGTCGGGACTAGCAGTCTACAATGAGCAGTTCTTC. Protein sequence: CASSQSGLAVYNEQFF.

The CDR3 nucleotides read TGTGCCAGCAGCTTACCTAGTGTCTCCTACAATGAGCAGTTCTTC. Protein: CASSLPSVSYNEQFF. The rearrangement joins TRBV7-9 to TRBJ2-1; D is unclear. V lost 2 bases and J 0 bases, leaving 8 bases between the germline ends. CDR1 is SEHNR and CDR2 is FQNEAQ in the germline V gene (reference sequence). The CDR3 has 15 residues.

This clone was seen only a few times. This chain connects TRBV7-8 to TRBJ2-5; no reliable D call. Per the germline V gene, CDR1 is SGHVS and CDR2 is FQNEAQ. V was shortened by 0 bases and J by 2 bases, with 10 bases between the two germline ends. The CDR3 runs to 15 residues. The CDR3, as DNA: TGTGCCAGCAGCTTAGCGGGCAGTTTGCAAGAGACCCAGTACTTC. Translating it yields CASSLAGSLQETQYF.

This clone was picked up one time. This chain links TRBV27 with TRBJ2-3; 12 bases match TRBD2. The CDR3 length is 18 residues. Germline CDR1 MNHEY, CDR2 SMNVEV (reference sequence). Unmatched junction bases numbered 6, after V lost 2 bases and J lost 0 bases. CDR3 amino acids: CASSLQLAGGVSTDTQYF. The CDR3 nucleotides are TGTGCCAGCAGTTTACAACTAGCGGGGGGCGTTAGCACAGATACGCAGTATTTT.

The chain is built from TRBV30 and TRBJ1-1, with 12 nucleotides matching TRBD1. There are 14 residues in the CDR3. Germline-derived CDR1 and CDR2 are GTSNPN and SVGIG (reference sequence). V lost 5 bases to trimming and J lost 4 bases; unmatched junction nucleotides: 5. The chain's CDR3 is CAWRDRGRSTEAFF. For the CDR3, the DNA is TGTGCCTGGCGGGACAGGGGGCGCAGCACTGAAGCTTTCTTT. Full variable domain (outside the CDR3, taken from reference TRBV30 and TRBJ1-1): SQTIHQWPATLVQPVGSPLSLECTVEGTSNPNLYWYRQAAGRGLQLLFYSVGIGQISSEVPQNLSASRPQDRQFILSSKKLLLSDSGFYLCAWRDRGRSTEAFFGQGTRLTVV.

This chain uses TRBV7-3 with TRBJ2-3; D is ambiguous. The V gene's germline CDR1 is SGHTA and CDR2 FQGTGA. V shed 2 bases and J shed 1 base, with 7 bases lying between them. This CDR3 has 14 residues. CDR3 loop: CASSLDGGTDTQYF. In DNA form, the CDR3 reads TGTGCCAGCAGCTTAGACGGAGGCACAGATACGCAGTATTTT.

The chain employs TRBV5-1 and TRBJ1-1, with D tentatively TRBD1 (5 bases). This CDR3 spans 15 amino acids. The germline gives CDR1 SGHRS, CDR2 YFSETQ. V gave up 5 bases and J gave up 1 base, with 15 bases separating them. The CDR3 sequence: CASSPRQIPNTEAFF. The CDR3 nucleotides are TGCGCCAGCAGTCCTAGACAGATTCCGAACACTGAAGCTTTCTTT.